This T cell receptor (beta chain) was obtained from a study of breast tumors, draining lymph nodes, adjacent tissues. Findings of the study overall: Data only fit, rather than demonstrated, lymph node origin of most tumor T cells.

The CDR3 contains 13 residues. V was clipped by 3 bases and J by 8 bases; unmatched bases: 6. Germline V gives CDR1 SEHNR, CDR2 FQNEAQ (reference sequence). In the case of this clonotype: Its cognate antigen is unknown.

TCRdb called the multiplex PCR reads again in MiXCR, with one record for every CDR3 protein. Of some 130,000 distinct CDR3 sequences listed, less than 20% were seen once; the top ten hold over 3%. Samples came from axillary lymph nodes draining the breast cancer. The V and J genes are TRBV7-9 and TRBJ1-1, with 7 positions matching TRBD1. The origin of this receptor is a female donor with breast cancer. Some clones in this sample may be carry-over from other donors' samples. Source material: axillary lymph node tissue. The CDR3 DNA reads as TGTGCCAGCAGCTTTCCGGGGACAGACGAAGCTTTCTTT. This translates into CASSFPGTDEAFF.